This is a list of T cell receptor beta chains from one sample in a study of T cell repertoires in cytomegalovirus infection. These receptors are not linked to any known antigen. TCRdb re-called the reads through MiXCR, storing one row per CDR3 protein. The sample lists some 480,000 distinct CDR3 sequences, around 30% occurring once. Sequencing was performed on cultured PBMCs, taken from culture after CMV antigen stimulation. These receptors were taken from a human donor in good health (CMV status not recorded). Some clones in this sample may be carry-over from other donors' samples. CDR3s include the opening cysteine and the closing phenylalanine or tryptophan.

v_call: TRBV7-2
j_call: TRBJ1-4
cdr3_aa: CASSLGTAYNEKLFF

v_call: TRBV11-1
j_call: TRBJ2-1
cdr3_aa: CASSLAPGGGIYNEQFF

v_call: TRBV6-2/TRBV6-3
j_call: TRBJ2-3
cdr3_aa: CASSYSPGTDTQYF

v_call: TRBV19
j_call: TRBJ1-2
cdr3_aa: CASSPRQGGYGYTF

v_call: TRBV7-3
j_call: TRBJ2-1
cdr3_aa: CASSLGTTSYNEQFF

v_call: TRBV10-3
j_call: TRBJ1-1
cdr3_aa: CAIDTWTGASRNTEAFF

v_call: TRBV6-1
j_call: TRBJ2-5
cdr3_aa: CASSHSLAQQETQYF

v_call: TRBV2
j_call: TRBJ2-2
cdr3_aa: CAGRDRANTGELFF

v_call: TRBV7-2
j_call: TRBJ2-2
cdr3_aa: CASSPTGATGELFF

v_call: TRBV7-2
j_call: TRBJ2-7
cdr3_aa: CASSLMVAGAYEQYF

v_call: TRBV20-1
j_call: TRBJ2-3
cdr3_aa: CSATTASGRTDTQYF

v_call: TRBV7-9
j_call: TRBJ2-1
cdr3_aa: CASSSLTYNEQFF

v_call: TRBV7-2
j_call: TRBJ2-3
cdr3_aa: CASSREVLKGTDTQYF

v_call: TRBV10-3
j_call: TRBJ1-6
cdr3_aa: CAISEPGTKNSPLHF

v_call: TRBV6-8
j_call: TRBJ2-3
cdr3_aa: CASRRRRTGSTDTQYF

v_call: TRBV6-1
j_call: TRBJ2-1
cdr3_aa: CASIPDRAAYNEQFF

v_call: TRBV7-2
j_call: TRBJ1-2
cdr3_aa: CASSFLQTGGFYGYTF

v_call: TRBV7-2
j_call: TRBJ2-7
cdr3_aa: CASSSGPARRYEQYF

v_call: TRBV5-4
j_call: TRBJ2-1
cdr3_aa: CASSLKGRLSEQFF

v_call: TRBV19
j_call: TRBJ2-3
cdr3_aa: CASSILAGGMTDTQYF

v_call: TRBV12-5
j_call: TRBJ2-1
cdr3_aa: CASGPSGRNEQFF

v_call: TRBV6-5
j_call: TRBJ2-6
cdr3_aa: CASSYTWAGANVLTF

v_call: TRBV29-1
j_call: TRBJ2-1
cdr3_aa: CSGGTSGIDEQFF

v_call: TRBV10-3
j_call: TRBJ1-3
cdr3_aa: CAITSGYGGNTIYF

v_call: TRBV7-2
j_call: TRBJ2-1
cdr3_aa: CASSLVAGGGPNEQFF

v_call: TRBV5-1
j_call: TRBJ1-4
cdr3_aa: CASSHGQGAEKLFF

v_call: TRBV14
j_call: TRBJ2-5
cdr3_aa: CASSQRLQETQYF

v_call: TRBV19
j_call: TRBJ2-3
cdr3_aa: CASSVPGTDTQYF

v_call: TRBV5-1
j_call: TRBJ2-7
cdr3_aa: CASSLRQGYEQYF

v_call: TRBV20-1
j_call: TRBJ2-5
cdr3_aa: CSARGLAGGPGSETQYF

v_call: TRBV4-1
j_call: TRBJ2-7
cdr3_aa: CASSQVPGRGTGSYEQYF

v_call: TRBV7-2
j_call: TRBJ2-2
cdr3_aa: CASSLVSGQGFSGELFF

v_call: TRBV24-1
j_call: TRBJ2-1
cdr3_aa: CATSAFRDRGLSFSYNEQFF

v_call: TRBV7-9
j_call: TRBJ1-1
cdr3_aa: CASSSDLAGYGEAFF

v_call: TRBV7-2
j_call: TRBJ2-1
cdr3_aa: CASSPQTGDEQFF

v_call: TRBV7-6
j_call: TRBJ2-2
cdr3_aa: CASSLDVYANTGELFF

v_call: TRBV10-3
j_call: TRBJ1-5
cdr3_aa: CAISGPNQPQHF

v_call: TRBV20-1
j_call: TRBJ2-4
cdr3_aa: CSATGGAKNIQYF

v_call: TRBV19
j_call: TRBJ2-3
cdr3_aa: CASGSLSTDTQYF

v_call: TRBV4-1
j_call: TRBJ2-3
cdr3_aa: CASSHPSGSTQTGADTQYF

v_call: TRBV27
j_call: TRBJ1-5
cdr3_aa: CASSKSAGFPNQPQHF

v_call: TRBV29-1
j_call: TRBJ1-2
cdr3_aa: CSVELGQGYGYTF

v_call: TRBV7-2
j_call: TRBJ1-1
cdr3_aa: CASSSPGRGNTEAFF